These 23 T cell receptor beta chains share one sample of origin, sequenced in a study of blood T cell repertoires in COVID-19. Sequencing used immunoSEQ multiplex PCR; TCRdb keeps in-frame clones, though not all of them. The repertoire holds some 210,000 clones, with roughly 86% as singletons. The sample taken for sequencing was PBMCs or T cells enriched from blood (not recorded which). The source of these receptors is a young man with acute COVID-19.

The chain joins TRBV6-5 to TRBJ2-1; TRBD2 matches at 14 bases. J was trimmed by 7 bases and V by 2 bases; bases with no gene match: 1. The CDR3 sequence is 15 residues long. Germline V CDR1 and CDR2: MNHEY, SVGAGI. CDR3 nucleotide sequence: TGTGCCAGCAGTTACAGACTAGCGGGAGGGAATGAGCAGTTCTTC. This codes for CASSYRLAGGNEQFF.

J is TRBJ2-2 and V is TRBV14, with a tentative D call TRBD2 (5 bases). V lost 8 bases and J lost 2, with 9 bases in between. The CDR3 contains 13 residues. Germline V CDR1 and CDR2: SGHDN, FVKESK. CDR3 DNA sequence: TGTGCCAGCGGTCGGGATAACACCGGGGAGCTGTTTTTT. This gives the protein CASGRDNTGELFF. Using reference TRBV14 and TRBJ2-2 for the parts outside the CDR3, the full variable domain is EAGVTQFPSHSVIEKGQTVTLRCDPISGHDNLYWYRRVMGKEIKFLLHFVKESKQDESGMPNNRFLAERTGGTYSTLKVQPAELEDSGVYFCASGRDNTGELFFGEGSRLTVL.

CDR3 protein: CASGGETQYF. The CDR3 region has the DNA TGTGCCAGCGGGGGGGAGACCCAGTACTTC. The chain couples TRBV28 to TRBJ2-5, with D possibly TRBD2 on 6 matching bases. Trimming left V 8 bases short and J 5 bases short, with 6 bases between. The germline V gene encodes CDR1 MDHEN and CDR2 SYDVKM. This CDR3 has 10 amino acids.

V gene TRBV7-8 combines with J gene TRBJ2-5; 7 nucleotides align to TRBD1. Germline CDR1 reads SGHVS; CDR2 reads FQNEAQ. The ends lost 3 bases at V and 2 bases at J; junction bases unmatched: 0. CDR3 length: 13 amino acids. CDR3 protein: CASSLGQQETQYF. CDR3 sequence (DNA): TGTGCCAGCAGCTTGGGACAGCAAGAGACCCAGTACTTC.

The J gene is TRBJ2-5, the V gene TRBV5-4, with 11 bases aligning to TRBD2. The CDR3 is made up of 18 amino acids. CDR1 SGHNT and CDR2 YYREEE come from the germline V gene (reference sequence). The V gene end was trimmed by 0 bases and the J gene end by 1 base; junction bases not matched to a gene: 8. The CDR3, as DNA: TGTGCCAGCAGCTTGGCGCGGGCTAGCGGGAGGATCCAAGAGACCCAGTACTTC. Protein product: CASSLARASGRIQETQYF.

The rearrangement joins TRBV7-2 to TRBJ2-2; 9 positions agree with TRBD2. CDR1 and CDR2 from the germline V gene are SGHTA and FQGNSA. This CDR3 comprises 17 residues. The trim removed 5 bases at V and 0 bases at J, leaving 7 bases unmatched. CDR3 coding DNA: TGTGCCAGCAGCCCGAGCGCGGGAGGGGCGAACACCGGGGAGCTGTTTTTT. It yields the protein CASSPSAGGANTGELFF.

The chain is built from TRBV6-2 or TRBV6-3 and TRBJ2-7; 9 bases match TRBD1. CDR1 is MNHEY, CDR2 SVGEGT, per germline. The trim removed 2 bases at V and 3 bases at J, leaving 5 bases unmatched. This CDR3 comprises 15 residues. The chain's CDR3 is CASSYPGTGIYEQYF. The CDR3, as DNA: TGTGCCAGCAGTTACCCCGGGACAGGGATCTACGAGCAGTACTTC.

V usage is TRBV5-4 and J usage is TRBJ1-4; unclear D gene. This CDR3 comprises 14 residues. Per germline, CDR1 SGHNT and CDR2 YYREEE (reference sequence). V lost 0 bases to trimming and J lost 5 bases, with 8 bases between them. DNA for the CDR3: TGTGCCAGCAGCTTGGACAGAAGAAATGAAAAACTGTTTTTT. Its protein is CASSLDRRNEKLFF.

The sample holds a few counts of this clone. V gene TRBV19 combines with J gene TRBJ2-3, with D possibly matching TRBD1 (6 bases). The CDR3 extends over 13 amino acids. Germline CDR1 is LNHDA and CDR2 is SQIVND (reference sequence). With 6 bases removed from V and 6 bases from J, the gap between germline ends came to 13 bases. The chain's CDR3 is CASRERQGDTQYF. CDR3 in DNA: TGTGCCAGTAGGGAGCGGCAGGGGGATACGCAGTATTTT.

This rearrangement joins TRBV4-1 to TRBJ1-2, with 7 nucleotides matching TRBD1. V gave up 3 bases and J gave up 5 bases; unmatched junction bases: 12. CDR1 MGHRA and CDR2 YSYEKL come from the germline V gene. The CDR3 consists of 16 residues. CDR3 residues: CASSQTDGTELYGYTF. The CDR3 region has the DNA TGCGCCAGCAGCCAGACCGACGGGACAGAACTATATGGCTACACCTTC.

V usage is TRBV6-5 and J usage is TRBJ2-1, with 8 nucleotides matching TRBD2. In germline, CDR1 is MNHEY, CDR2 SVGAGI. This CDR3 has 14 amino acids. J was trimmed by 5 bases and V by 6 bases; bases with no gene match: 6. The CDR3 loop reads CASRREGPHNEQFF. DNA for the CDR3: TGTGCCAGCAGACGGGAGGGCCCCCACAATGAGCAGTTCTTC.

The chain couples TRBV28 to TRBJ1-4, with D uncertain. The CDR3 is made up of 13 amino acids. Germline-derived CDR1 and CDR2 are MDHEN and SYDVKM. V was trimmed by 3 bases and J by 4 bases, leaving 6 bases between them. This CDR3 is CASSFADNEKLFF. In DNA form, the CDR3 reads TGTGCCAGCAGTTTTGCGGATAATGAAAAACTGTTTTTT.

In its sample, this clone was seen a few times. The chain uses TRBV7-3 and TRBJ1-1; perhaps TRBD1 as D (5 bases). CDR3 length: 13 amino acids. V lost 3 bases, J lost 0 bases, and 5 bases lay in between. Germline V lookup: CDR1 SGHTA, CDR2 FQGTGA. CDR3 DNA sequence: TGTGCCAGCAGCTTGGACATGAACACTGAAGCTTTCTTT. The encoded protein is CASSLDMNTEAFF. The whole variable domain, remainder taken from reference TRBV7-3 and TRBJ1-1, is GAGVSQTPSNKVTEKGKYVELRCDPISGHTALYWYRQSLGQGPEFLIYFQGTGAADDSGLPNDRFFAVRPEGSVSTLKIQRTERGDSAVYLCASSLDMNTEAFFGQGTRLTVV.

The rearrangement links TRBV14 to TRBJ2-7, with a weak D call TRBD1 (6 bases). V shed 0 bases and J shed 5 bases, with 14 bases lying between them. This CDR3 is built from 15 residues. The germline gives CDR1 SGHDN, CDR2 FVKESK. Written as DNA, the CDR3 is TGTGCCAGCAGCCAAGATAGTACAGGGTTCGACGAGCAGTACTTC. Residues: CASSQDSTGFDEQYF.

The gene calls are TRBV29-1 and TRBJ1-4; D gene ambiguous. V gave up 2 bases and J gave up 4 bases, with 8 bases separating them. This CDR3 has 13 amino acids. The germline V gene has CDR1 SQVTM and CDR2 ANQGSEA. This CDR3 is CSVEYAGNEKLFF. CDR3 DNA sequence: TGCAGCGTTGAATATGCGGGTAATGAAAAACTGTTTTTT.

J is TRBJ1-4 and V is TRBV10-3; D is unclear. This CDR3 comprises 15 residues. Trimming pared 2 bases from V and 2 bases from J, leaving 9 bases between. Germline V lookup: CDR1 ENHRY, CDR2 SYGVKD. In DNA form, the CDR3 reads TGTGCCATCAGTGAGGGGAGCTCCACTAATGAAAAACTGTTTTTT. The encoded protein is CAISEGSSTNEKLFF.

The chain joins TRBV5-6 to TRBJ1-2, with 10 bases that match TRBD1. With 2 bases clipped from V and 4 bases from J, the junction kept 2 bases outside the gene matches. The CDR3 sequence is 14 residues long. Germline-derived CDR1 and CDR2 are SGHDT and YYEEEE. The CDR3 sequence: CASSFGTGAYGYTF. The DNA of the CDR3 is TGTGCCAGCAGCTTTGGGACAGGGGCCTATGGCTACACCTTC.

V gene TRBV7-3 combines with J gene TRBJ2-3; TRBD2 matches 12 bases. Germline values: CDR1 SGHTA, CDR2 FQGTGA. This CDR3 has 18 residues. Trimming removed 2 bases from V and 2 bases from J; junction bases left unmatched: 8. The CDR3 DNA reads TGTGCCAGCAGCTTACTGATGCCTAGCGGGAGGGTCACAGATACGCAGTATTTT. It codes for CASSLLMPSGRVTDTQYF.

The rearrangement links TRBV6-5 to TRBJ2-1; 11 bases agree with TRBD2. Per germline, CDR1 MNHEY and CDR2 SVGAGI. Trimming took 2 bases from V and 7 from J; bases not matched to a gene: 7. The CDR3 spans 16 residues. The CDR3 sequence is CASSYHSGRGGNEQFF. The CDR3 coding sequence is TGTGCCAGCAGTTACCATAGCGGGAGGGGGGGTAATGAGCAGTTCTTC.

V usage is TRBV7-9 and J usage is TRBJ2-1; D remains ambiguous. The germline V gene has CDR1 SEHNR and CDR2 FQNEAQ (reference sequence). Between the trimmed V and J ends, which lost 2 bases and 0 bases, there was a span of 14 bases. The CDR3 sequence is 17 residues long. The CDR3 DNA follows: TGTGCCAGCAGCTTACCCCCCCGTTTGAGCTCCTACAATGAGCAGTTCTTC. This gives the protein CASSLPPRLSSYNEQFF.

The chain couples TRBV7-9 to TRBJ2-3; 10 positions agree with TRBD2. This CDR3 spans 15 amino acids. Trimming at V came to 4 bases and at J to 5 bases, leaving 6 bases not matched to a gene. Germline V gene lookup returns CDR1 SEHNR and CDR2 FQNEAQ (reference sequence). For the CDR3, the DNA is TGTGCCAGCAGCTCGAGCGGGAGGGACTTAGATACGCAGTATTTT. Its protein product is CASSSSGRDLDTQYF. Based on the CDR3 plus reference TRBV7-9 and TRBJ2-3, the full variable domain is DTGVSQNPRHKITKRGQNVTFRCDPISEHNRLYWYRQTLGQGPEFLTYFQNEAQLEKSRLLSDRFSAERPKGSFSTLEIQRTEQGDSAMYLCASSSSGRDLDTQYFGPGTRLTVL.

This chain joins TRBV5-1 and TRBJ1-2; 9 bases agree with TRBD1. V lost 3 bases and J lost 5; bases outside the gene matches: 5. CDR1 is SGHRS, CDR2 YFSETQ, per germline. CDR3 length: 14 amino acids. The CDR3 region has the DNA TGCGCCAGCAGCTCGGGACAGGGAGCGTATGGCTACACCTTC. Protein sequence: CASSSGQGAYGYTF.

The CDR3 region has the DNA TGTGCCAGCAGCTCCCGGGGGGCGGGTAATGAAAAACTGTTTTTT. This translates into CASSSRGAGNEKLFF. V and J are TRBV28 and TRBJ1-4, with D possibly TRBD1 on 6 matching bases. The germline V and J ends were trimmed by 6 bases and 4 bases, with 15 bases remaining between them. The CDR3 length is 15 residues. Germline CDR1 reads MDHEN; CDR2 reads SYDVKM.